Sequencing of this T cell receptor beta chain was carried out in a study of blood T cell repertoires in COVID-19. Study-wide context: The origin of the acute and convalescent COVID-19 samples was the United States, Italy and Spain.

Recovery among Cohort 3 donors was established by two negative PCRs, clearance, or symptom resolution. V lost 1 base and J 3 bases, leaving 11 bases between the germline ends. There are 15 residues in the CDR3. Germline V gene sequence: CDR1 SGHTA, CDR2 FQGNSA. Clones were read by immunoSEQ multiplex PCR, and TCRdb kept only the in-frame ones, dropping some. The sample yields approximately 250,000 clones, roughly 88% seen once. Input material: PBMCs or T cells enriched from blood (not recorded which). The chain links TRBV7-2 to TRBJ2-3; possible D gene TRBD2, 5 bases. This clonotype was sampled from a woman in her 30s who had recovered from COVID-19. The CDR3 DNA follows: TGTGCCAGCAGCTTAGTAGAGGGAGTGACAGATACGCAGTATTTT. Its protein is CASSLVEGVTDTQYF. The entire variable domain, with the rest obtained from reference TRBV7-2 and TRBJ2-3, is as follows: GAGVSQSPSNKVTEKGKDVELRCDPISGHTALYWYRQSLGQGLEFLIYFQGNSAPDKSGLPSDRFSAERTGGSVSTLTIQRTQQEDSAVYLCASSLVEGVTDTQYFGPGTRLTVL.